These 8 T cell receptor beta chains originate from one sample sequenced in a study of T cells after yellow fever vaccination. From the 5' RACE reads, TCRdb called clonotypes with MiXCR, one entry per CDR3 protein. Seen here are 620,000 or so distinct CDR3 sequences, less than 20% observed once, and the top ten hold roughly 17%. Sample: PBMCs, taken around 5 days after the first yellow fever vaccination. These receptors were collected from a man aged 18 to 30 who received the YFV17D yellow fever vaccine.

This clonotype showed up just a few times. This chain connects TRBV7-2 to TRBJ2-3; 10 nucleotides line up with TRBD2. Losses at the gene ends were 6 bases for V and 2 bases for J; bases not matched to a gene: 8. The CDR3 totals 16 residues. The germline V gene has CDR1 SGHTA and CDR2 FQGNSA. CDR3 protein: CASRYNLAGATDTQYF. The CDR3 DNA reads TGTGCCAGCAGATATAACCTAGCGGGGGCCACAGATACGCAGTATTTT.

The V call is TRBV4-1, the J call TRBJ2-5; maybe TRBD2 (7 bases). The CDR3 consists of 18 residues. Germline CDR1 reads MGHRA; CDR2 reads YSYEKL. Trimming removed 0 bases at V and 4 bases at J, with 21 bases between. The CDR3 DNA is TGCGCCAGCAGCCAAGATCGCGGGGATCAGGGGAGGGGAGAGACCCAGTACTTC. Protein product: CASSQDRGDQGRGETQYF.

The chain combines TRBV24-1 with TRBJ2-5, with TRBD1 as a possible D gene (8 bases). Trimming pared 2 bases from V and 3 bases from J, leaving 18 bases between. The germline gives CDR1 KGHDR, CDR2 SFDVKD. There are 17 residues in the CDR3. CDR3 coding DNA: TGTGCCACCAGTGATTGGCCAGGACAGGGAGGGGAAGAGACCCAGTACTTC. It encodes CATSDWPGQGGEETQYF.

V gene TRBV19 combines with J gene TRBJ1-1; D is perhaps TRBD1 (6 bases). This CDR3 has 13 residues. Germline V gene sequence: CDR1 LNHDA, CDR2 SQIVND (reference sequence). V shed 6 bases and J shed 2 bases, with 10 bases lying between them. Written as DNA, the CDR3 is TGTGCCAGTAGCTGGACAGATAACACTGAAGCTTTCTTT. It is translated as CASSWTDNTEAFF.

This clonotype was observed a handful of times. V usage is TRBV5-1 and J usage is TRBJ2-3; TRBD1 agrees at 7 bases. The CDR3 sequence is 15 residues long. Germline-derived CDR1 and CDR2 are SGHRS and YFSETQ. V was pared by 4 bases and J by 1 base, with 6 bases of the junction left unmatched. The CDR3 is CASSGGQLGTDTQYF. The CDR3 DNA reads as TGCGCCAGCAGCGGGGGACAGCTGGGCACAGATACGCAGTATTTT.

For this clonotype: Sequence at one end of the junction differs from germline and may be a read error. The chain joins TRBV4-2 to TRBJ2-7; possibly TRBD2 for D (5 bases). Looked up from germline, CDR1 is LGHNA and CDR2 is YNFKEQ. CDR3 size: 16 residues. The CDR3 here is CASSQEVLIGSYELYF. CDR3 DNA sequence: TGTGCCAGCAGCCAAGAGGTCCTTATTGGGAGCTACGAGCTGTACTTC.

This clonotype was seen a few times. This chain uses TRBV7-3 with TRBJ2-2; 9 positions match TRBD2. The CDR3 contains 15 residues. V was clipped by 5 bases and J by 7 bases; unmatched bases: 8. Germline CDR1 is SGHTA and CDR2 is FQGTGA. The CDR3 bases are TGTGCCAGCAGCCCCCGGACTAGCGTTAGCGGGGAGCTGTTTTTT. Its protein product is CASSPRTSVSGELFF.

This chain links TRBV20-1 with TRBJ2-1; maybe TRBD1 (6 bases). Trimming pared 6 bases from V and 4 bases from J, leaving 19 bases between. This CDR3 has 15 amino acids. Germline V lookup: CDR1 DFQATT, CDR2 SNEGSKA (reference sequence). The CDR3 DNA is TGCAGTGCGCCGTCCGGCAGGGGTTGGTACAATGAGCAGTTCTTC. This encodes CSAPSGRGWYNEQFF.